This T cell receptor (beta chain) stems from a study of shared clonotypes between healthy human individuals. The CDR3 runs 13 residues. V was pared by 5 bases and J by 2 bases, with 10 bases between. CDR1 SGHTA and CDR2 FQGNSA come from the germline V gene. Study findings and constraints: The study found approximately 5% of naive CD4 clonotypes shared across several donors. Only blood underwent sampling, and tissue repertoires likely differ.

Sequencing used immunoSEQ multiplex PCR; TCRdb keeps in-frame clones, though not all of them. This sample carries 2 million to 2.5 million clones, more than 90% of them seen once, and the ten largest clones take more than 0.1%. CD4+ cells underwent separation, giving CD45RA+ naive and CD45RA-negative memory subsets. As regards this clone: Its specificity is not known. Other DNA sequences within the sample encode an identical CDR3.

The V and J genes are TRBV7-2 and TRBJ2-7; D possibly corresponds to TRBD1 (6 bases). This sequence originates from a man aged 18 to 30 in good health. The sample taken for sequencing was naive CD4+ T cells sorted from blood. Regarding subset: CD45RA+ positively selected. The chain's CDR3 is CASSRGQTYEQYF. The CDR3, as DNA: TGTGCCAGCAGCCGGGGACAAACCTACGAGCAGTACTTC. Supplemented by reference TRBV7-2 and TRBJ2-7, the full variable domain reads GAGVSQSPSNKVTEKGKDVELRCDPISGHTALYWYRQSLGQGLEFLIYFQGNSAPDKSGLPSDRFSAERTGGSVSTLTIQRTQQEDSAVYLCASSRGQTYEQYFGPGTRLTVT.